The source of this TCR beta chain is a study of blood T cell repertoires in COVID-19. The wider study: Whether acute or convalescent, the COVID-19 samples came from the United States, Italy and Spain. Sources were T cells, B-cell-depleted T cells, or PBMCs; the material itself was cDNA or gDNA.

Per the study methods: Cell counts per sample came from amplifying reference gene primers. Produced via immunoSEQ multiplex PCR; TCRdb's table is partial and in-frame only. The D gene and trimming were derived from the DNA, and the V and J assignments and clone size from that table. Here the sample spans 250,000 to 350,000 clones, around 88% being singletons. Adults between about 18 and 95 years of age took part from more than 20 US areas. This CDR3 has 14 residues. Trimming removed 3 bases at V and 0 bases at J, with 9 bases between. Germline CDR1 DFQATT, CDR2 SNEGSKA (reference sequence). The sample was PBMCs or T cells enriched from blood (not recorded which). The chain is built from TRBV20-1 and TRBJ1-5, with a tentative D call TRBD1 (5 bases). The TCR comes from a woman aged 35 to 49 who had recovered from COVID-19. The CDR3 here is CSASWGASNQPQHF. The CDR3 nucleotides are TGCAGTGCTAGTTGGGGCGCTAGCAATCAGCCCCAGCATTTT.